A selection of T cell receptor beta chains follows, all from one sample in a study of PD-1 blockade in mismatch repair-deficient tumors. The repertoire was sequenced with immunoSEQ multiplex PCR; TCRdb's copy has only in-frame clones and lacks some. The table shows tens of thousands of clones, with 60% to 80% occurring only once. The specimen was peripheral blood, collected 2 weeks after starting pembrolizumab. The receptors were sampled from an adult with mismatch repair-deficient cancer. Both conserved end residues are part of each CDR3. The D gene is left open where the match is weak. Size values are once, few and many counts, or a class for expanded clones, and some rows have none.

d_call	cdr3_length	clone_size	v_call	j_call	cdr3_aa	cdr3_nt
TRBD1	15	NA	TRBV6-4	TRBJ2-2	CASRDRVGNTGELFF	TGTGCCAGCAGGGACAGGGTCGGTAACACCGGGGAGCTGTTTTTT
NA	14	few	TRBV6-6	TRBJ1-2	CASSYEGLRAGYTF	TGTGCCAGCAGTTACGAGGGCCTTAGGGCGGGCTACACCTTC
TRBD2	13	few	TRBV7-9	TRBJ2-1	CASSLAGGVEQFF	TGTGCCAGCAGCTTAGCGGGAGGGGTTGAGCAGTTCTTC
TRBD2	17	NA	TRBV4-2	TRBJ2-3	CASSQVKREVLTDTQYF	TGTGCCAGCAGCCAAGTAAAGCGGGAGGTTCTCACAGATACGCAGTATTTT
TRBD2	15	NA	TRBV4-2	TRBJ2-1	CASTQGLAGLNEQFF	TGTGCCAGCACCCAGGGTCTAGCGGGACTGAATGAGCAGTTCTTC
NA	14	NA	TRBV27	TRBJ2-7	CASSLSPNYHEQYF	TGTGCCAGCAGTTTATCTCCGAATTACCACGAGCAGTACTTC
TRBD1	15	few	TRBV11-2	TRBJ1-4	CASSAQQGAGEKLFF	TGTGCCAGCAGCGCACAGCAGGGGGCGGGTGAAAAACTGTTTTTT
NA	15	NA	TRBV10-3	TRBJ1-4	CAISGSGQPNEKLFF	TGTGCCATCAGTGGATCGGGGCAGCCCAATGAAAAACTGTTTTTT
NA	12	NA	TRBV5-1	TRBJ2-7	CASSLPGYEQYF	TGCGCCAGCAGCTTGCCGGGCTACGAGCAGTACTTC
NA	13	NA	TRBV5-1	TRBJ2-7	CASSLDLRYEQYF	TGCGCCAGCAGCTTGGACCTCCGCTACGAGCAGTACTTC
TRBD1	15	NA	TRBV5-4	TRBJ2-1	CASSDRDRGPNEQFF	TGTGCCAGCAGCGACCGGGACAGGGGACCTAATGAGCAGTTCTTC
NA	14	NA	TRBV7-9	TRBJ1-2	CASSLGQNLYGYTF	TGTGCCAGCAGCTTAGGACAGAACTTGTATGGCTACACCTTC
TRBD2	15	NA	TRBV11-3	TRBJ2-3	CASSSGGKGMDTQYF	TGTGCCAGCAGCTCCGGGGGGAAGGGCATGGATACGCAGTATTTT
TRBD2	18	NA	TRBV7-6	TRBJ2-7	CASSLAEGLAGQGYEQYF	TGTGCCAGCAGCTTAGCGGAGGGACTAGCGGGACAAGGCTACGAGCAGTACTTC
TRBD2	17	NA	TRBV28	TRBJ2-1	CASSYQRGLAGVNEQFF	TGTGCCAGCAGTTACCAGCGGGGACTAGCGGGAGTCAATGAGCAGTTCTTC
TRBD1	16	NA	TRBV11-2	TRBJ2-7	CASSLLQGQAGKEQYF	TGTGCCAGCAGCTTACTACAGGGACAGGCCGGGAAGGAGCAGTACTTC
TRBD2	17	once	TRBV7-2	TRBJ2-1	CASSSAAGLVKFHEQFF	TGTGCCAGCAGCTCGGCGGCGGGACTAGTAAAATTCCATGAGCAGTTCTTC
NA	13	NA	TRBV30	TRBJ1-2	CAWSAQGGDGYTF	TGTGCCTGGAGTGCACAGGGAGGGGATGGCTACACCTTC
NA	14	NA	TRBV11-3	TRBJ2-7	CASSSSTRFYEQYF	TGTGCCAGCAGCTCCTCCACTAGGTTCTACGAGCAGTACTTC
NA	14	NA	TRBV9	TRBJ1-1	CASSVVERGTEAFF	TGTGCCAGCAGCGTAGTGGAAAGGGGAACTGAAGCTTTCTTT
NA	14	few	TRBV5-1	TRBJ1-1	CASSLAAQNTEAFF	TGCGCCAGCAGCTTGGCCGCACAGAACACTGAAGCTTTCTTT
NA	13	NA	TRBV2	TRBJ2-7	CASSADAPYEQYF	TGTGCCAGCAGTGCGGACGCCCCCTACGAGCAGTACTTC
TRBD2	16	NA	TRBV5-4	TRBJ2-1	CASSSVGLAGPKGQFF	TGTGCCAGCAGCTCCGTGGGACTAGCGGGACCGAAAGGGCAGTTCTTC
NA	12	NA	TRBV2	TRBJ2-3	CASSTSTDTQYF	TGTGCCAGCAGCACTAGCACAGATACGCAGTATTTT
NA	14	NA	TRBV6-6	TRBJ1-1	CASSSSKENTEAFF	TGTGCCAGCAGTTCTTCAAAAGAGAACACTGAAGCTTTCTTT
NA	16	NA	TRBV19	TRBJ1-5	CASSVVQGLSNQPQHF	TGTGCCAGTAGCGTGGTGCAGGGCTTGAGCAATCAGCCCCAGCATTTT
TRBD1	15	NA	TRBV5-3	TRBJ1-4	CARTIWGQLNEKLFF	TGTGCCAGAACCATCTGGGGACAGCTTAATGAAAAACTGTTTTTT
NA	15	NA	TRBV7-9	TRBJ2-4	CASSPSGFAQNIQYF	TGTGCCAGCAGCCCGAGCGGGTTCGCGCAAAACATTCAGTACTTC
NA	13	NA	TRBV1	TRBJ2-7	CTSSMGQVDEQYF	TGCACCAGCAGCATGGGCCAAGTCGACGAGCAGTACTTC
TRBD2	16	NA	TRBV18	TRBJ2-2	CASSSGLAGAAGELFF	TGTGCCAGCTCATCGGGACTAGCGGGAGCTGCAGGGGAGCTGTTTTTT
TRBD1	12	few	TRBV29-1	TRBJ1-2	CSVAGTADGYTF	TGCAGCGTCGCAGGGACAGCAGATGGCTACACCTTC
TRBD1	15	NA	TRBV19	TRBJ1-5	CASTPWGQDNQPQHF	TGTGCCAGTACCCCGTGGGGACAGGACAATCAGCCCCAGCATTTT
TRBD1	15	NA	TRBV6-1	TRBJ2-5	CASSDRDRGPETQYF	TGTGCCAGCAGTGACCGGGACAGGGGGCCAGAGACCCAGTACTTC
TRBD1	15	few	TRBV18	TRBJ2-7	CASSLAKTGGYEQYF	TGTGCCAGCTCACTCGCTAAGACAGGGGGTTACGAGCAGTACTTC
NA	15	NA	TRBV7-2	TRBJ2-7	CASSALGASSYEQYF	TGTGCCAGCAGCGCCCTAGGGGCTTCCTCCTACGAGCAGTACTTC
NA	11	NA	TRBV19	TRBJ2-3	CASSIMQAQYF	TGTGCCAGTAGTATTATGCAGGCGCAGTATTTT
TRBD2	16	once	TRBV11-3	TRBJ2-5	CASSPGLAGVGETQYF	TGTGCCAGCAGCCCCGGGCTAGCGGGAGTAGGGGAGACCCAGTACTTC
NA	13	NA	TRBV30	TRBJ1-2	CAWSKGANYGYTF	TGTGCCTGGAGTAAGGGGGCTAACTATGGCTACACCTTC
NA	14	NA	TRBV7-2	TRBJ1-2	CASSLRQTNYGYTF	TGTGCCAGCAGCCTTCGTCAAACTAACTATGGCTACACCTTC
NA	16	NA	TRBV4-1	TRBJ1-2	CASSQEWTYGDYGYTF	TGCGCCAGCAGCCAAGAATGGACTTACGGAGACTATGGCTACACCTTC
TRBD1	15	NA	TRBV30	TRBJ1-1	CAWSLKGAVGTEAFF	TGTGCCTGGAGTTTGAAGGGGGCAGTTGGGACTGAAGCTTTCTTT
NA	15	NA	TRBV15	TRBJ2-7	CATSRGEDFSYEQYF	TGTGCCACCAGCAGAGGGGAGGACTTCTCCTACGAGCAGTACTTC
NA	16	NA	TRBV5-8	TRBJ2-2	CASVPTGQRGAGELFF	TGTGCCAGCGTGCCGACTGGGCAAAGGGGTGCCGGGGAGCTGTTTTTT
NA	16	NA	TRBV10-3	TRBJ1-5	CAISERGDYSNQPQHF	TGTGCCATCAGTGAGCGCGGAGACTATAGCAATCAGCCCCAGCATTTT
NA	14	NA	TRBV5-1	TRBJ1-1	CASSPLPVETEAFF	TGCGCCAGCAGCCCACTGCCCGTGGAAACTGAAGCTTTCTTT
NA	14	NA	TRBV11-2	TRBJ2-3	CASTRTVLADTQYF	TGTGCCAGCACCCGGACAGTGTTGGCAGATACGCAGTATTTT
TRBD2	12	NA	TRBV29-1	TRBJ2-3	CSVGTSGSMQYF	TGCAGCGTTGGGACTAGCGGGAGTATGCAGTATTTT
TRBD2	14	NA	TRBV4-1	TRBJ2-3	CASSQLTSSYTQYF	TGCGCCAGCAGCCAACTGACTAGCTCGTATACGCAGTATTTT
TRBD2	18	NA	TRBV15	TRBJ2-1	CATSRAPRLAGSYNEQFF	TGTGCCACCAGCAGAGCACCCCGACTAGCGGGATCCTACAATGAGCAGTTCTTC
TRBD1	14	NA	TRBV27	TRBJ1-2	CASRDRGSPYGYTF	TGTGCCAGCAGGGACAGGGGGTCTCCCTATGGCTACACCTTC